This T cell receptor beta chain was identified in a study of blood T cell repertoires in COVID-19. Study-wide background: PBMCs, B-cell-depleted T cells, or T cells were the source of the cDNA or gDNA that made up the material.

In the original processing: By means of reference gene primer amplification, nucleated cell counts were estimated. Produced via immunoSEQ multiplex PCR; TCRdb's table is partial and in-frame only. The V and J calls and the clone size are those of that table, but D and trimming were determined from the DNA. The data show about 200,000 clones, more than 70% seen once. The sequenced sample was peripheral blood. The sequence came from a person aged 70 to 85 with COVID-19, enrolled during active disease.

The DNA of the CDR3 is TGTGCCAGTAGCCTACGCCAGCCGGGGGATGAGCAGTTCTTC. It encodes CASSLRQPGDEQFF. V gene TRBV19 combines with J gene TRBJ2-1, with D possibly TRBD2 on 6 matching bases. Germline V gene lookup returns CDR1 LNHDA and CDR2 SQIVND (reference sequence). The CDR3 runs to 14 residues. The V end lost 6 bases, the J end lost 8 bases, and 17 bases lay between the germline ends.